The 28 T cell receptor beta chains presented below share a single source sample, sequenced in a study of regulatory T cells in long-lasting Graves disease. As to time point: newly diagnosed GD, antithyroid drugs for less than 3 months. The authors made the TCR library using RNA they extracted from PBMCs. The TCR beta library used iRepertoire HTBI primers with Arm-PCR amplification of CDR3. MiXCR was run by TCRdb on the multiplex PCR reads, yielding one entry per CDR3 protein. Found here are hundreds of thousands of distinct CDR3 sequences, roughly 15% of them singletons; the top ten hold around a sixth. The sample was also reused in another study, on T cells in Graves' hyperthyroidism and ophthalmopathy.

The starting material was peripheral blood mononuclear cells (PBMCs), obtained at new diagnosis, from a patient treated with antithyroid drugs. Receptor source: a woman aged 25 to 39 with Graves disease.

A few counts support this clonotype. The chain is built from TRBV20-1 and TRBJ2-5; 8 bases map to TRBD1. The CDR3 has 17 amino acids. The ends lost 0 bases at V and 0 bases at J; junction bases unmatched: 9. CDR1 and CDR2 from the germline V gene are DFQATT and SNEGSKA (reference sequence). CDR3 loop: CSARDADRTGYQETQYF. CDR3 coding DNA: TGCAGTGCTAGAGATGCCGACCGGACAGGGTACCAAGAGACCCAGTACTTC.

This clonotype occurred many times. The chain recombines TRBV20-1 with TRBJ1-5; D might be TRBD1 (5 bases). V was trimmed by 1 base and J by 6 bases, leaving 16 bases between them. This CDR3 is built from 15 residues. Germline assignment: CDR1 DFQATT and CDR2 SNEGSKA (reference sequence). In DNA, the CDR3 is TGCAGTGCTAGAGTGCGGGACGGATGGACTCAGCCCCAGCATTTT. This sequence encodes CSARVRDGWTQPQHF.

This clonotype was seen repeatedly, ten times or more. The V call is TRBV7-2, the J call TRBJ2-7; 9 bases map to TRBD2. Germline V gene data show CDR1 as SGHTA and CDR2 as FQGNSA. There are 13 residues in the CDR3. The J segment lost 8 bases and the V segment lost 1 base, leaving 3 bases of the junction unmatched. CDR3 nucleotide sequence: TGTGCCAGCAGCTTAGAAGCTAGCGGGAAGCAGTACTTC. This encodes CASSLEASGKQYF. Drawing the rest from reference TRBV7-2 and TRBJ2-7, the complete variable domain is GAGVSQSPSNKVTEKGKDVELRCDPISGHTALYWYRQSLGQGLEFLIYFQGNSAPDKSGLPSDRFSAERTGGSVSTLTIQRTQQEDSAVYLCASSLEASGKQYFGPGTRLTVT.

This clonotype came up many times. The chain uses TRBV20-1 and TRBJ2-1, with TRBD1 matching over 12 bases. Germline V gives CDR1 DFQATT, CDR2 SNEGSKA (reference sequence). With 2 bases clipped from V and 9 bases from J, the junction kept 8 bases outside the gene matches. CDR3 length equals 15 residues. In nucleotides, the CDR3 is TGCAGTGCTAGACCCCTGGGACAGGGGGCCCGTGAGCAGTTCTTC. As protein: CSARPLGQGAREQFF.

This clonotype was found a few times. The rearrangement joins TRBV27 to TRBJ1-2, with 7 bases aligning to TRBD1. There are 13 residues in the CDR3. V was clipped by 7 bases and J by 2 bases; unmatched bases: 4. Germline V lookup: CDR1 MNHEY, CDR2 SMNVEV (reference sequence). CDR3 nucleotides: TGTGCCAGCAAAATGGGACAGAACTATGGCTACACCTTC. Its protein is CASKMGQNYGYTF.

This clonotype was counted many times. This chain joins TRBV28 and TRBJ2-1; D gene unclear. This CDR3 comprises 11 residues. Trimming stripped 4 bases from V and 9 bases from J, with 7 bases between. Per germline, CDR1 MDHEN and CDR2 SYDVKM. DNA for the CDR3: TGTGCCAGCAGTTATAGAGGTGAGCAGTTCTTC. It yields the protein CASSYRGEQFF.

A few counts support this clonotype. This rearrangement joins TRBV28 to TRBJ2-1; 7 bases fit TRBD2. This CDR3 has 16 amino acids. Germline V gene sequence: CDR1 MDHEN, CDR2 SYDVKM. V shed 6 bases, J shed 6 bases, and the junction held 14 bases outside the gene matches. CDR3 nucleotide sequence: TGTGCCAGCAGCCGACCCGGGACTAAACGGGGCAATGAGCAGTTCTTC. It codes for CASSRPGTKRGNEQFF.

The gene calls are TRBV3-1 and TRBJ1-1; weak D call: TRBD1 (5 bases). CDR1 LGHDT and CDR2 YNNKEL come from the germline V gene (reference sequence). The V end was cut by 5 bases, the J end by 7 bases, with 20 bases between. CDR3 length equals 15 residues. CDR3 residues: CASSKLAKGRNEAFF. The CDR3 DNA reads as TGTGCCAGCAGCAAGTTGGCGAAGGGACGGAATGAAGCTTTCTTT. Based on the CDR3 plus reference TRBV3-1 and TRBJ1-1, the full variable domain is DTAVSQTPKYLVTQMGNDKSIKCEQNLGHDTMYWYKQDSKKFLKIMFSYNNKELIINETVPNRFSPKSPDKAHLNLHINSLELGDSAVYFCASSKLAKGRNEAFFGQGTRLTVV.

This clonotype was recorded a few times. The chain is built from TRBV6-4 and TRBJ2-2; the D is unclear. There are 15 residues in the CDR3. Germline CDR1 MRHNA, CDR2 SNTAGT. V was trimmed by 5 bases and J by 5 bases, leaving 15 bases between them. The CDR3 coding sequence is TGTGCCAGCAGTACGGAACTCGCGACGACCGGGGAGCTGTTTTTT. Translating gives CASSTELATTGELFF.

This clonotype showed up many times. The chain couples TRBV5-1 to TRBJ1-4; D is uncertain. The germline V gene encodes CDR1 SGHRS and CDR2 YFSETQ. The ends were cut back, 5 bases at V and 0 bases at J, with 14 bases in the middle. The CDR3 runs 16 residues. CDR3 region: CASSRVDLATNEKLFF. The CDR3 DNA reads as TGCGCCAGCAGTCGAGTGGATCTTGCAACTAATGAAAAACTGTTTTTT.

This clonotype was found many times. The chain uses TRBV7-9 and TRBJ1-1; perhaps TRBD1 as D (5 bases). Germline lookup yields CDR1 SEHNR and CDR2 FQNEAQ (reference sequence). The V end was cut by 2 bases, the J end by 6 bases, with 7 bases between. CDR3 length: 12 residues. CDR3 nucleotide sequence: TGTGCCAGCAGCTTACAGGGACCTGAAGCTTTCTTT. Translating gives CASSLQGPEAFF.

This clonotype was observed a few times. The chain recombines TRBV19 with TRBJ1-2; maybe TRBD1 (6 bases). The germline CDR1 and CDR2 sequences are LNHDA and SQIVND (reference sequence). V was pared by 3 bases and J by 4 bases, with 12 bases between. The CDR3 is 14 residues long. CDR3 in DNA: TGTGCCAGTAGTATGACCGGACAGATCTATGGCTACACCTTC. Amino acids: CASSMTGQIYGYTF.

This clonotype came up many times. The chain has TRBV28 and TRBJ2-7; 10 bases map to TRBD2. The junction had 8 bases not matched to a gene; V was cut back by 9 bases and J by 3 bases. This CDR3 comprises 14 residues. Germline CDR1 reads MDHEN; CDR2 reads SYDVKM. The CDR3 here is CASREAGGDYEQYF. Written as DNA, the CDR3 is TGTGCCAGTAGAGAAGCGGGAGGGGACTACGAGCAGTACTTC.

This clonotype was seen at least ten times. The DNA of the CDR3 is TGTGCCAGCAGGCGACTGGGGGAGACCCAGTACTTC. It encodes CASRRLGETQYF. The rearrangement joins TRBV27 to TRBJ2-5, with no clear D. Per germline, CDR1 MNHEY and CDR2 SMNVEV (reference sequence). V lost 6 bases and J lost 5, with 10 bases in between. This CDR3 comprises 12 residues.

The chain combines TRBV12-3 or TRBV12-4 with TRBJ2-1, with D possibly being TRBD2 (6 bases). With 4 bases removed from V and 5 bases from J, the gap between germline ends came to 18 bases. The CDR3 sequence is 16 residues long. The CDR3 sequence is CASSSRGSAINNEQFF. CDR3 coding DNA: TGTGCCAGCAGTTCCCGGGGGAGCGCTATTAACAATGAGCAGTTCTTC.

In this sample, this clonotype turned up many times. V gene TRBV2 combines with J gene TRBJ2-2; 8 nucleotides agree with TRBD1. This CDR3 comprises 15 residues. V was clipped by 4 bases and J by 7 bases; unmatched bases: 8. Germline V gene sequence: CDR1 SNHLY, CDR2 FYNNEI. CDR3 region: CASSALDRASGELFF. Here the CDR3 DNA reads TGTGCCAGCAGTGCTCTGGACAGGGCGAGCGGGGAGCTGTTTTTT.

The V gene is TRBV28, the J gene TRBJ2-2; 12 bases line up with TRBD2. CDR1 and CDR2 (germline): MDHEN, SYDVKM. The trim removed 3 bases at V and 7 bases at J, leaving 9 bases unmatched. CDR3 length: 17 residues. This CDR3 is CASSFITSGRSSGELFF. The CDR3, as DNA: TGTGCCAGCAGTTTTATTACTAGCGGGAGGTCGAGCGGGGAGCTGTTTTTT. Based on the CDR3 plus reference TRBV28 and TRBJ2-2, the full variable domain is DVKVTQSSRYLVKRTGEKVFLECVQDMDHENMFWYRQDPGLGLRLIYFSYDVKMKEKGDIPEGYSVSREKKERFSLILESASTNQTSMYLCASSFITSGRSSGELFFGEGSRLTVL.

This clonotype was seen a few times. V gene TRBV20-1 combines with J gene TRBJ2-1; 9 bases match TRBD2. Germline loops: CDR1 DFQATT, CDR2 SNEGSKA (reference sequence). There are 17 residues in the CDR3. The V segment lost 5 bases and the J segment 0 bases; nucleotides outside the gene matches: 11. The DNA for the CDR3 is TGCAGTGCTGGAAAAGCGGGAGGTCGAAGCTCCTACAATGAGCAGTTCTTC. It encodes CSAGKAGGRSSYNEQFF.

Details on this clonotype: The junction shows a germline mismatch at one end, possibly a read error. This chain joins TRBV4-2 and TRBJ2-3, with TRBD2 matching over 10 bases. CDR3 length: 15 residues. CDR1 LGHNA and CDR2 YNFKEQ come from the germline V gene. The CDR3 region has the DNA TGTGCCAACAGCCCGGCTAGCGGGAGCCCAGATACGCAGTATTTT. Encoded protein: CANSPASGSPDTQYF.

Of note for this clonotype: One junction end does not reproduce the germline sequence, and a read error may be involved. The chain joins TRBV6-1 to TRBJ1-5, with TRBD1 as a possible D gene (6 bases). From germline, CDR1 is MNHNS and CDR2 SASEGT. CDR3 length: 15 residues. The DNA of the CDR3 is TGTGTCAGCACTCAGGGGAGCTGGCACAATCAGCCCCAGCATTTT. It is translated as CVSTQGSWHNQPQHF.

This clonotype occurred a few times. The chain uses TRBV6-5 and TRBJ2-7; 7 bases agree with TRBD2. Germline V gives CDR1 MNHEY, CDR2 SVGAGI. The length of the CDR3 is 15 residues. V shed 2 bases, J shed 0 bases, and the junction held 4 bases outside the gene matches. The CDR3 protein is CASSYQWEGSYEQYF. CDR3 DNA sequence: TGTGCCAGCAGTTACCAGTGGGAGGGCTCCTACGAGCAGTACTTC.

The chain carries TRBV5-1 and TRBJ2-2, with 10 bases lining up with TRBD1. Germline V gives CDR1 SGHRS, CDR2 YFSETQ. The CDR3 has 15 residues. V was pared by 0 bases and J by 4 bases, with 0 bases of the junction left unmatched. CDR3 in DNA: TGCGCCAGCAGCTTGGGGGACAGGGGCACCGGGGAGCTGTTTTTT. It codes for CASSLGDRGTGELFF.

This chain uses TRBV9 with TRBJ1-2; 7 positions agree with TRBD1. J gave up 13 bases and V 0 bases, and 3 bases lay outside the gene matches. This CDR3 is 11 amino acids long. In germline, CDR1 is SGDLS, CDR2 YYNGEE. The CDR3 sequence is CASSVEGAGTF. The CDR3 DNA is TGTGCCAGCAGCGTAGAGGGGGCGGGCACCTTC.

CDR3 sequence (DNA): TGTGCCAGCAGGCTGGCTAGCGGGAGGTTCTGGGAGCTGTTTTTT. Amino acid sequence: CASRLASGRFWELFF. This chain links TRBV27 with TRBJ2-2; 11 nucleotides line up with TRBD2. There are 15 residues in the CDR3. The germline V gene encodes CDR1 MNHEY and CDR2 SMNVEV (reference sequence). V was pared by 6 bases and J by 9 bases, with 9 bases of the junction left unmatched.

This clonotype was seen many times. The rearrangement uses TRBV10-3 and TRBJ1-1; 8 bases align to TRBD1. The germline CDR1 and CDR2 sequences are ENHRY and SYGVKD. J lost 4 bases, V lost 6 bases, and 4 bases had no gene match. This CDR3 region has 13 residues. Here the CDR3 DNA reads TGTGCCATCAGAGGAACAGGGGGCACTGAAGCTTTCTTT. Protein sequence: CAIRGTGGTEAFF.

This clonotype was seen a single time. The chain joins TRBV5-4 to TRBJ2-7; 7 bases are a match to TRBD2. With V trimmed by 5 bases and J by 3 bases, 8 bases remained unmatched. Germline CDR1 is SGHNT and CDR2 is YYREEE (reference sequence). The CDR3 length is 14 residues. This CDR3 reads CASSAGTILYEQYF. The DNA for the CDR3 is TGTGCCAGCAGTGCCGGGACTATTCTCTACGAGCAGTACTTC. Full variable domain (remainder filled in from reference TRBV5-4 and TRBJ2-7): ETGVTQSPTHLIKTRGQQVTLRCSSQSGHNTVSWYQQALGQGPQFIFQYYREEENGRGNFPPRFSGLQFPNYSSELNVNALELDDSALYLCASSAGTILYEQYFGPGTRLTVT.

In this sample, this clonotype turned up many times. V usage is TRBV2 and J usage is TRBJ1-5; maybe TRBD1 (6 bases). This CDR3 comprises 13 residues. Germline V lookup: CDR1 SNHLY, CDR2 FYNNEI. The germline V and J ends were trimmed by 5 bases and 7 bases, with 12 bases remaining between them. The CDR3 DNA reads as TGTGCCAGCAGTAACAGGGAAGGACAGCCCCAGCATTTT. Its translation is CASSNREGQPQHF.

The table lists this clonotype with a few counts. The rearrangement uses TRBV9 and TRBJ2-1; no firm D call. The CDR3 runs to 15 residues. V lost 0 bases and J lost 2, with 9 bases in between. Germline assignment: CDR1 SGDLS and CDR2 YYNGEE. The CDR3 here is CASSVVNSPYNEQFF. The CDR3 DNA follows: TGTGCCAGCAGCGTAGTTAACAGCCCCTACAATGAGCAGTTCTTC. The entire variable domain, with the rest obtained from reference TRBV9 and TRBJ2-1, is as follows: DSGVTQTPKHLITATGQRVTLRCSPRSGDLSVYWYQQSLDQGLQFLIQYYNGEERAKGNILERFSAQQFPDLHSELNLSSLELGDSALYFCASSVVNSPYNEQFFGPGTRLTVL.